The 24 T cell receptor beta chains reported below all come from one sample, sequenced in a study of blood T cell repertoires in COVID-19 (TCRdb year 2020). Library preparation was by the immunoSEQ multiplex PCR assay. TCRdb retrieved this table from immuneACCESS and kept in-frame rearrangements only. Not all clones are present; in checked studies, unresolved V genes account for under half, and no reason is known for the remainder. The sample has approximately 220,000 clones on record, roughly four fifths of them singletons. The top ten clonotypes cover around 2.5% of the sample. Sequencing input: peripheral blood. The receptors were gathered from a middle-aged woman with active or convalescent COVID-19.

This chain's CDR3 is CASSRGTRDQPQHF. The CDR3 nucleotides read TGTGCCAGCAGCCGCGGGACGCGTGATCAGCCCCAGCATTTT. The chain is built from TRBV3-1 (or the pseudogene TRBV3-2) and TRBJ1-5; D might be TRBD1 (5 bases). CDR1 and CDR2 from the germline V gene are LGHDT and YNNKEL (reference sequence). V lost 4 bases and J lost 5, with 12 bases in between. This CDR3 contains 14 residues.

This chain joins TRBV27 and TRBJ2-1; 12 bases are a match to TRBD2. Germline loops: CDR1 MNHEY, CDR2 SMNVEV (reference sequence). J was trimmed by 4 bases and V by 4 bases; bases with no gene match: 8. This CDR3 is built from 17 residues. The CDR3 DNA follows: TGTGCCAGCAGTTCTCTAGCGGGGGGGCCGGGTTACAATGAGCAGTTCTTC. It specifies CASSSLAGGPGYNEQFF.

The gene calls are TRBV6-5 and TRBJ1-3, with a possible D match to TRBD1 (5 bases). CDR1 and CDR2 (germline): MNHEY, SVGAGI. Trimming left V 5 bases short and J 3 bases short, with 11 bases between. CDR3 length equals 14 residues. CDR3 sequence reads: CASSPRRGGNTIYF. The CDR3 DNA follows: TGTGCCAGCAGTCCCCGTAGGGGTGGAAACACCATATATTTT.

CDR3 protein: CASSATGNSNQPQHF. Here the CDR3 DNA reads TGTGCCAGCAGCGCTACAGGGAATAGCAATCAGCCCCAGCATTTT. The gene calls are TRBV7-9 and TRBJ1-5; tentative D call: TRBD1 (6 bases). The CDR3 runs to 15 residues. CDR1 and CDR2 (germline): SEHNR, FQNEAQ (reference sequence). V was cut by 5 bases and J by 0 bases, with 11 bases left in between. The full variable domain, rest sourced from reference TRBV7-9 and TRBJ1-5, is DTGVSQNPRHKITKRGQNVTFRCDPISEHNRLYWYRQTLGQGPEFLTYFQNEAQLEKSRLLSDRFSAERPKGSFSTLEIQRTEQGDSAMYLCASSATGNSNQPQHFGDGTRLSIL.

A single count supports this clone. The V call is TRBV5-1, the J call TRBJ2-5, with D maybe TRBD1 (5 bases). Germline CDR1 and CDR2: SGHRS and YFSETQ. With 0 bases removed from V and 0 bases from J, the gap between germline ends came to 6 bases. There are 14 residues in the CDR3. The CDR3 here is CASSLVQDQETQYF. For the CDR3, the DNA is TGCGCCAGCAGCTTGGTACAGGACCAAGAGACCCAGTACTTC.

The rearrangement joins TRBV3-1 (or the pseudogene TRBV3-2) to TRBJ2-5; 9 positions match TRBD2. CDR3 size: 20 residues. J gave up 5 bases and V 0 bases, and 19 bases lay outside the gene matches. CDR1 is LGHDT and CDR2 is YNNKEL in the germline V gene (reference sequence). The CDR3 reads CASSQDSRKLAGLPGETQYF. The CDR3 coding sequence is TGTGCCAGCAGCCAAGATTCCAGGAAACTAGCGGGCCTCCCCGGGGAGACCCAGTACTTC.

In its sample, this clone ranks as medium-sized (0.01 to 0.1%). This chain joins TRBV2 and TRBJ2-5; the D gene is possibly TRBD1 (6 bases). Germline CDR1 SNHLY, CDR2 FYNNEI. The CDR3 runs 13 residues. V was shortened by 4 bases and J by 4 bases, with 10 bases between the two germline ends. The CDR3 coding sequence is TGTGCCAGCAGTGGAACAGGGCCAGAGACCCAGTACTTC. Its protein product is CASSGTGPETQYF. The variable domain in full, with the rest retrieved from reference TRBV2 and TRBJ2-5, is EPEVTQTPSHQVTQMGQEVILRCVPISNHLYFYWYRQILGQKVEFLVSFYNNEISEKSEIFDDQFSVERPDGSNFTLKIRSTKLEDSAMYFCASSGTGPETQYFGPGTRLLVL.

This rearrangement joins TRBV11-3 to TRBJ2-7, with TRBD1 identical over 11 bases. The CDR3 totals 15 residues. With V trimmed by 5 bases and J by 4 bases, 7 bases remained unmatched. Germline CDR1 SGHNT, CDR2 YENEEA. CDR3 sequence (DNA): TGTGCCAGCAGCAAAATAGGACAGGGGGCGTACGAGCAGTACTTC. Amino acid sequence: CASSKIGQGAYEQYF.

This clone has a handful of counts. The chain links TRBV6-2 or TRBV6-3 to TRBJ2-2; maybe TRBD1 (7 bases). The CDR3 length is 16 residues. Germline CDR1 MNHEY, CDR2 SVGEGT. V lost 0 bases and J lost 5, with 13 bases in between. The CDR3: CASSYSLRGDTGELFF. In nucleotides, the CDR3 is TGTGCCAGCAGTTACTCGCTCAGGGGGGATACCGGGGAGCTGTTTTTT.

The chain links TRBV12-5 to TRBJ1-3; TRBD1 is a possible D gene (6 bases). The germline V gene encodes CDR1 LGHNT and CDR2 FRNRAP. This CDR3 region has 19 residues. Trimming shortened V by 1 base and J by 0 bases, and 19 bases separated the two germline ends. The CDR3 loop is CASGLELTGMIRSGNTIYF. The CDR3 DNA is TGTGCTAGTGGTTTGGAGCTTACAGGGATGATTCGCTCTGGAAACACCATATATTTT.

J is TRBJ1-1 and V is TRBV5-1; TRBD1 matches at 7 bases. J was trimmed by 5 bases and V by 2 bases; bases with no gene match: 6. This CDR3 comprises 14 residues. CDR1 SGHRS and CDR2 YFSETQ come from the germline V gene. The CDR3 nucleotides are TGCGCCAGCAGCTTTGACAGGGCAGGAACTGAAGCTTTCTTT. Translation: CASSFDRAGTEAFF.

By share, this clone counts as medium-sized. The chain carries TRBV19 and TRBJ2-1, with D tentatively TRBD2 (5 bases). The germline V and J ends were trimmed by 5 bases and 7 bases, with 15 bases remaining between them. Germline CDR1 reads LNHDA; CDR2 reads SQIVND (reference sequence). The CDR3 consists of 14 residues. CDR3 sequence: CASSPSRGSNEQFF. The CDR3 DNA sequence: TGTGCCAGTAGTCCCTCCAGAGGGAGTAATGAGCAGTTCTTC.

V gene TRBV6-5 combines with J gene TRBJ1-2, with 7 bases lining up with TRBD1. Per germline, CDR1 MNHEY and CDR2 SVGAGI. The CDR3 has 15 amino acids. V shed 5 bases and J 2 bases; nucleotides not matched to a gene: 8. CDR3 DNA sequence: TGTGCCAGCAGTCCCTACACAGGGGTCAACTATGGCTACACCTTC. This sequence encodes CASSPYTGVNYGYTF.

This chain joins TRBV2 and TRBJ1-4, with TRBD1 matching 9 bases. J gave up 3 bases and V 5 bases, and 7 bases lay outside the gene matches. Looked up from germline, CDR1 is SNHLY and CDR2 is FYNNEI. This CDR3 spans 16 amino acids. The CDR3 region is CASSYRGRSSNEKLFF. CDR3 nucleotide sequence: TGTGCCAGCAGTTACAGGGGGCGCTCCTCTAATGAAAAACTGTTTTTT.

The DNA of the CDR3 is TGTGCCAGTAGTATTCCCCCAGGGGACGAAAAACTGTTTTTT. Protein: CASSIPPGDEKLFF. The chain is built from TRBV19 and TRBJ1-4, with D possibly matching TRBD1 (6 bases). V dropped 3 bases and J dropped 8 bases, with 13 bases sitting between them. The V gene's germline CDR1 is LNHDA and CDR2 SQIVND (reference sequence). The CDR3 is made up of 14 amino acids.

The chain recombines TRBV7-2 with TRBJ1-3, with 9 bases that match TRBD1. The germline CDR1 and CDR2 sequences are SGHTA and FQGNSA. This CDR3 comprises 17 residues. Unmatched junction bases numbered 5, after V lost 0 bases and J lost 2 bases. The CDR3 loop is CASSLASQGAPGNTIYF. The DNA for the CDR3 is TGTGCCAGCAGCTTAGCGTCACAGGGGGCGCCTGGAAACACCATATATTTT.

In its sample, this clone was seen once. V is TRBV28 and J is TRBJ1-2; 8 bases match TRBD1. The germline gives CDR1 MDHEN, CDR2 SYDVKM. The CDR3 totals 15 residues. The V gene end was trimmed by 5 bases and the J gene end by 5 bases; junction bases not matched to a gene: 10. The CDR3 bases are TGTGCCAGCAGTCCACCGGGACAGGTCCCATATGGCTACACCTTC. Translation: CASSPPGQVPYGYTF.

The V and J genes are TRBV29-1 and TRBJ2-3; 10 bases fit TRBD2. The CDR3 extends over 16 amino acids. The germline CDR1 and CDR2 sequences are SQVTM and ANQGSEA. Germline trimming cut 8 bases from V and 0 bases from J; bases unmatched to any gene: 11. The CDR3 is CSSGGASGSSTDTQYF. The CDR3 DNA reads as TGCAGCTCTGGGGGGGCTAGCGGGAGTAGCACAGATACGCAGTATTTT.

This clone was counted between two and nine times. CDR3 nucleotides: TGTGCCAGCAGCCAGTGGGCTTCTGAGTCACCCCTCCACTTT. This gives the protein CASSQWASESPLHF. The chain uses TRBV14 and TRBJ1-6; no clear D. V lost 3 bases to trimming and J lost 10 bases, with 13 bases between them. The CDR3 is 14 amino acids. Germline values: CDR1 SGHDN, CDR2 FVKESK.

The chain carries TRBV15 and TRBJ2-5; D not certain. Germline assignment: CDR1 LNHNV and CDR2 YYDKDF (reference sequence). Trimming pared 5 bases from V and 6 bases from J, leaving 16 bases between. The CDR3 is 14 residues long. The CDR3: CATSLVHAGQTQYF. CDR3 DNA: TGTGCCACCAGCTTAGTTCATGCTGGGCAGACCCAGTACTTC.

The rearrangement links TRBV6-5 to TRBJ1-2; possible D gene TRBD1, 5 bases. V lost 6 bases and J lost 4, with 12 bases in between. This CDR3 region has 13 residues. Germline CDR1 MNHEY, CDR2 SVGAGI. The CDR3 loop is CASRPPGGYGYTF. CDR3 DNA: TGTGCCAGCAGGCCCCCGGGGGGCTATGGCTACACCTTC.

The chain carries TRBV28 and TRBJ1-2; D not resolved. In germline, CDR1 is MDHEN, CDR2 SYDVKM. This CDR3 region has 12 residues. V lost 3 bases, J lost 7 bases, and 9 bases lay in between. Written as DNA, the CDR3 is TGTGCCAGCAGTTTTCAGGTGTCTGGCTACACCTTC. Its translation is CASSFQVSGYTF.

This clone has a single count. V and J are TRBV10-2 and TRBJ1-1; D might be TRBD1 (5 bases). CDR1 is WSHSY, CDR2 SAAADI, per germline. The V end lost 7 bases, the J end lost 4 bases, and 13 bases lay between the germline ends. The CDR3 consists of 13 residues. CDR3 sequence (DNA): TGCGCCAGCAAGGAGGGGCTGGGCACTGAAGCTTTCTTT. It is translated as CASKEGLGTEAFF.

This sequence joins TRBV7-8 and TRBJ2-5; 12 bases are shared with TRBD1. Germline CDR1 is SGHVS and CDR2 is FQNEAQ. The V and J ends lost 2 bases and 6 bases, in that order; junction bases with no gene match: 7. The CDR3 consists of 16 residues. The CDR3 nucleotides read TGTGCCAGCAGCTTAAGTGGGACAGGGGGCGTCAAGACCCAGTACTTC. Residues: CASSLSGTGGVKTQYF.